There are many counts of the clone carrying this T cell receptor (beta chain). Its antigen is unknown. This entry belongs to a study of response to subunit inactivated influenza vaccine. Broader study findings: The authors put forward the suggestion that each seasonal influenza vaccination may bring in only a limited number of new T cells.

The CDR3 runs to 13 residues. Germline V gene data show CDR1 as ENHRY and CDR2 as SYGVKD. Trimming removed 2 bases at V and 3 bases at J, with 7 bases between. A single record per CDR3 protein comes from TCRdb applying MiXCR to the RT-PCR reads. Here the sample spans more than 200,000 distinct CDR3 sequences, 12% being singletons. The source was non-naive T cells sorted from PBMCs, collected less than 15 days before vaccination. The receptor comes from a man aged 50-59 years who received an inactivated influenza vaccine. J is TRBJ2-5 and V is TRBV10-3; no clear D. CDR3 sequence: CAISEAAEETQYF. CDR3 DNA: TGTGCCATCAGTGAGGCGGCCGAAGAGACCCAGTACTTC.